Listed below are T cell receptor beta chains from one sample, sequenced in a study of T cell responses to AZD1222 COVID-19 vaccine. Produced via immunoSEQ multiplex PCR; TCRdb's table is partial and in-frame only. The sample holds some 150,000 clones, 70% to 90% seen once. Material: peripheral blood, obtained on day 0 of MenACWY control vaccination. All receptors come from an adult in good health. Each CDR3 is given without its conserved first and last residue. Each record gives: V gene, J gene, CDR3 protein.

TRBV5-4	TRBJ2-2	ASSSRDRGELF
TRBV2	TRBJ1-5	ASRPRTDQPQH
TRBV9	TRBJ1-1	ASSARVGEAF
TRBV7-9	TRBJ2-3	ASSLLSTQY
TRBV20-1	TRBJ1-1	SASHNEAF
TRBV24-1	TRBJ2-7	ATSGGYEQY
TRBV7-2	TRBJ2-7	ASSLGGVSSYEQY
TRBV6-2/TRBV6-3	TRBJ2-1	ASSPRENEQF
TRBV10-1	TRBJ1-1	ASSPRGGALHTEAF
TRBV3-1/TRBV3-2	TRBJ1-1	ASSQQLEAF
TRBV27	TRBJ2-7	ATLGLAYEQY
TRBV11-3	TRBJ1-2	ASSPRDSNYGYT
TRBV12-2	TRBJ1-2	ASRLVAVNRGTVYLYGYT
TRBV5-4	TRBJ2-1	ASSLELAGYNEQF
TRBV6-1	TRBJ2-1	ASSGWGVRTYNEQF
TRBV3-1/TRBV3-2	TRBJ2-7	ASSHLGTGVRRGTYEQY
TRBV3-1/TRBV3-2	TRBJ2-2	ASSQVSTGELF
TRBV11-2	TRBJ1-5	ASSLSDSNQPQH
TRBV11-3	TRBJ1-2	ASSLGSLSYGYT
TRBV6-5	TRBJ1-1	ASSYYQATEAF
TRBV6-1	TRBJ1-3	ASSETGGSTIY
TRBV5-1	TRBJ2-7	ASSLGDRNREQY
TRBV5-1	TRBJ2-2	ASSQTGGDTGELF
TRBV18	TRBJ1-4	ASSTPGPTNEKLF
TRBV9	TRBJ2-5	ASSVGSRTETQY
TRBV30	TRBJ1-5	AWGIQLGNQPQH
TRBV3-1/TRBV3-2	TRBJ2-5	ASSPGLGVETQY
TRBV9	TRBJ1-1	ASSHGTRAEAF